This T cell receptor (beta chain) came from a study of T cell responses to AZD1222 COVID-19 vaccine. The CDR3 contains 14 residues. Germline-derived CDR1 and CDR2 are SNHLY and FYNNEI. V shed 3 bases and J shed 5 bases, with 13 bases lying between them. Assay: immunoSEQ multiplex PCR; the TCRdb copy retains only in-frame clones and omits some. The data contain some 40,000 clones, around 80% of them seen just once; the ten biggest clones take up roughly 20%. The V call is TRBV2, the J call TRBJ1-2; no clear D gene. Sequenced material: peripheral blood, taken 28 days after the second dose of the MenACWY control vaccine. This TCR was sampled from an adult who received the MenACWY meningococcal vaccine as a control. The CDR3: CASSDPRGGYGYTF. CDR3 sequence (DNA): TGTGCCAGCAGTGACCCCCGGGGTGGGTATGGCTACACCTTC. The full variable domain, its missing parts supplied by reference TRBV2 and TRBJ1-2, is EPEVTQTPSHQVTQMGQEVILRCVPISNHLYFYWYRQILGQKVEFLVSFYNNEISEKSEIFDDQFSVERPDGSNFTLKIRSTKLEDSAMYFCASSDPRGGYGYTFGSGTRLTVV.